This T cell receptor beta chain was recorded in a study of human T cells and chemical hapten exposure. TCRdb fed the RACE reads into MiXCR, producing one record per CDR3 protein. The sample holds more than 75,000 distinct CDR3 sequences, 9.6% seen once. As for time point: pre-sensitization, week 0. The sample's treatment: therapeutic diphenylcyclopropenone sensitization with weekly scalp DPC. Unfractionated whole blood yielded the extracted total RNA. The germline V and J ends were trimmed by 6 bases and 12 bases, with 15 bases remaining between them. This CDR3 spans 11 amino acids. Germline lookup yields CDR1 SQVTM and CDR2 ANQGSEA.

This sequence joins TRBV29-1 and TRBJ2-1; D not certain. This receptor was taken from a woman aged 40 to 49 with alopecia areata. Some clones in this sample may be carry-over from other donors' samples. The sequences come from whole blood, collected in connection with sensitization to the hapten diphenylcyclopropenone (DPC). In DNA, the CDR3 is TGCAGCGTGCCGGACCCCCGAAGGCAGTTCTTC. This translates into CSVPDPRRQFF.